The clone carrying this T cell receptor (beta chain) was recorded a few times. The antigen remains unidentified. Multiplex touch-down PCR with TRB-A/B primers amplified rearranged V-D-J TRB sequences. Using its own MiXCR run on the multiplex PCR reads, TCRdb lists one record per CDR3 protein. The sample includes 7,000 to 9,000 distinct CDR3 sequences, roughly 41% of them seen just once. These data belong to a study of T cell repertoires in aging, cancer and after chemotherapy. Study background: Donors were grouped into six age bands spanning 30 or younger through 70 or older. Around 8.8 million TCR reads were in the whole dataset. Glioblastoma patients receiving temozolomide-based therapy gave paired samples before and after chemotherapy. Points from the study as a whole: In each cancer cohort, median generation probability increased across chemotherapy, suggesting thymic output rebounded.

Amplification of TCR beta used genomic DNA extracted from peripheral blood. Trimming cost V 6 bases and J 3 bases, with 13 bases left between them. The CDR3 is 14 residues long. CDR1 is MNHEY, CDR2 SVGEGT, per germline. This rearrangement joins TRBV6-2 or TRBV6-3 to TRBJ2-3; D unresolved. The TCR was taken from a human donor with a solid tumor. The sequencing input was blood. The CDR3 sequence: CASSDGSGTDTQYF. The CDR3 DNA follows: TGTGCCAGCAGCGACGGGTCAGGTACAGATACGCAGTATTTT.